These T cell receptor beta chains were read from a single sample in a study of EBV T-cell therapy then PD-1 blockade in nasopharyngeal carcinoma. These receptors lack a known antigen. The data were produced by immunoSEQ multiplex PCR, yet TCRdb's version contains in-frame clones alone and is incomplete. The repertoire holds 15,000 to 20,000 clones, with roughly 88% as singletons. The sequencing here drew on CD8+ T cells from blood, taken at day 0 from a patient whose treatment included autologous EBV-specific T cells and nivolumab. The receptors stem from a man in his forties or fifties with nasopharyngeal carcinoma. The CDR3 runs from the conserved cysteine through the conserved F or W. The D gene is left open where the match is weak.

j_call v_call d_call cdr3_aa
TRBJ1-6 TRBV27 - CASSLGGYSPLHF
TRBJ2-5 TRBV6-5 TRBD2 CASSYLRGGQLTQYF
TRBJ2-3 TRBV5-5 - CASSLAWGADTQYF
TRBJ2-3 TRBV10-3 TRBD2 CAISDPGLEKTTDTQYF
TRBJ1-1 TRBV28 - CASRLVPSNTEAFF
TRBJ1-5 TRBV5-8 - CASSFGVNQPQHF
TRBJ2-7 TRBV6-1 - CASSSFFYEQYF
TRBJ1-4 TRBV29-1 TRBD1 CSVHTGEGKLFF
TRBJ1-2 TRBV13 - CASSGSGQSYGYTF
TRBJ1-3 TRBV10-3 - CAIRITGGVGNTIYF
TRBJ2-3 TRBV7-3 TRBD2 CASSQGLAGGLRDTQYF
TRBJ2-7 TRBV5-4 - CASSLGGGGQYEQYF
TRBJ1-2 TRBV6-2/TRBV6-3 - CASSLWGFQYGYTF
TRBJ2-1 TRBV6-2/TRBV6-3 - CASSYVGEQFF
TRBJ1-4 TRBV5-1 - CASSSRGEKLFF
TRBJ1-5 TRBV19 - CASSIVGGYSNQPQHF